This T cell receptor (beta chain) was captured by sequencing in a study of siplizumab effects on memory and regulatory T cells. V shed 2 bases, J shed 2 bases, and the junction held 5 bases outside the gene matches. CDR3 length: 15 amino acids. CDR1 is SGHRS and CDR2 is YFSETQ in the germline V gene. Study-level findings and limits: In siplizumab cultures, the suppressive function of proliferating Tregs remained unconfirmed.

On this clone: As yet, its antigen is unknown.

This table comes from immunoSEQ multiplex PCR, and its TCRdb copy is limited to in-frame clones, with some not included. The data show roughly 92,000 clones, with about 93% seen just once and around 1.4% held by the top ten. This receptor was obtained from a human donor in good health. The sample was non-Treg CD4+ T cells sorted from blood. This chain uses TRBV5-1 with TRBJ2-3; 7 nucleotides align to TRBD1. The CDR3 is CASSLTGTATDTQYF. The DNA of the CDR3 is TGCGCCAGCAGCTTAACCGGGACAGCCACAGATACGCAGTATTTT. Combining the CDR3 with reference TRBV5-1 and TRBJ2-3 gives the whole variable domain KAGVTQTPRYLIKTRGQQVTLSCSPISGHRSVSWYQQTPGQGLQFLFEYFSETQRNKGNFPGRFSGRQFSNSRSEMNVSTLELGDSALYLCASSLTGTATDTQYFGPGTRLTVL.